Listed below are T cell receptor beta chains from one sample, sequenced in a study of blood T cells in healthy people across ages. A single record per CDR3 protein comes from TCRdb applying MiXCR to the 5' RACE reads. The data show some 1.1 million distinct CDR3 sequences, with 30% to 40% seen just once and about an eighth held by the top ten. Material: blood. The receptor source for this set is a man aged 18 to 29 in good health. Both conserved end residues are part of each CDR3. Each record gives: J gene, clone size, D gene, V gene, CDR3 protein, CDR3 DNA. D genes are given only for firm matches. Rows give clone size only sometimes, using once, few, many, or a class for an expanded clone.

J gene: TRBJ2-1; clone size: NA; D gene: NA; V gene: TRBV7-2; CDR3 protein: CASSLRAGTRIGNEQFF; CDR3 DNA: TGTGCCAGCAGCTTAAGGGCCGGGACACGGATTGGCAATGAGCAGTTCTTC
J gene: TRBJ2-3; clone size: NA; D gene: NA; V gene: TRBV12-3/TRBV12-4; CDR3 protein: CASSLGANTRYVQYF; CDR3 DNA: TGTGCCAGCAGTTTGGGAGCTAACACCAGATACGTGCAGTATTTT
J gene: TRBJ1-6; clone size: NA; D gene: NA; V gene: TRBV7-2; CDR3 protein: CASSFPADHSPLHF; CDR3 DNA: TGTGCCAGCAGCTTCCCAGCGGACCATTCACCCCTCCACTTT
J gene: TRBJ1-1; clone size: few; D gene: NA; V gene: TRBV20-1; CDR3 protein: CSASGDEDTEAFF; CDR3 DNA: TGCAGTGCTAGTGGAGACGAGGACACTGAAGCTTTCTTT
J gene: TRBJ2-2; clone size: NA; D gene: NA; V gene: TRBV30; CDR3 protein: CAWMRLAGELFF; CDR3 DNA: TGTGCCTGGATGCGGCTTGCCGGGGAGCTGTTTTTT
J gene: TRBJ2-4; clone size: NA; D gene: TRBD2; V gene: TRBV4-1; CDR3 protein: CSSSQASGISYNEQYF; CDR3 DNA: TGCTCCAGCAGCCAGGCTAGCGGTATCTCCTACAATGAGCAGTACTTC
J gene: TRBJ2-3; clone size: many; D gene: NA; V gene: TRBV15; CDR3 protein: CATSRTWAPYPEVDTQYF; CDR3 DNA: TGTGCCACCAGCAGGACCTGGGCGCCCTACCCGGAGGTAGATACGCAGTATTTT
J gene: TRBJ2-7; clone size: NA; D gene: TRBD1; V gene: TRBV11-2; CDR3 protein: CASNIDWAGGFYEQYF; CDR3 DNA: TGTGCCAGCAACATCGATTGGGCAGGGGGATTCTACGAGCAGTACTTC
J gene: TRBJ2-5; clone size: NA; D gene: TRBD2; V gene: TRBV6-5; CDR3 protein: CASSYSRLAGWETQYF; CDR3 DNA: TGTGCCAGCAGTTACAGTCGGCTAGCGGGATGGGAGACCCAGTACTTC
J gene: TRBJ2-7; clone size: NA; D gene: NA; V gene: TRBV3-1; CDR3 protein: CASSQDRWTQRYEQYF; CDR3 DNA: TGTGCCAGCAGCCAAGATAGGTGGACACAGCGCTACGAGCAGTACTTC
J gene: TRBJ1-5; clone size: few; D gene: NA; V gene: TRBV12-3/TRBV12-4; CDR3 protein: CASSLSGGMGNQPQHF; CDR3 DNA: TGTGCCAGCAGTTTATCCGGGGGCATGGGCAATCAGCCCCAGCATTTT
J gene: TRBJ2-3; clone size: few; D gene: NA; V gene: TRBV2; CDR3 protein: CASSDLLGVDTQYF; CDR3 DNA: TGTGCCAGCAGTGACCTTTTGGGAGTAGATACGCAGTATTTT
J gene: TRBJ1-5; clone size: few; D gene: NA; V gene: TRBV20-1; CDR3 protein: CSALYRSGQPQHF; CDR3 DNA: TGCAGTGCTCTATACAGGTCAGGTCAGCCCCAGCATTTT
J gene: TRBJ1-5; clone size: once; D gene: TRBD1; V gene: TRBV6-5; CDR3 protein: CASNKQGADQPQHF; CDR3 DNA: TGTGCCAGCAACAAACAGGGGGCTGATCAGCCCCAGCATTTT
J gene: TRBJ1-6; clone size: NA; D gene: TRBD1; V gene: TRBV6-5; CDR3 protein: CASTRQGGGSPLHF; CDR3 DNA: TGTGCCAGCACCCGACAGGGTGGAGGATCACCCCTCCACTTT